The 3 T cell receptor beta chains in this list originate from one sample, sequenced in a study of Graves' ophthalmopathy and Graves' hyperthyroidism. RNA transcripts were the source from which TCR beta CDR3 regions were amplified. HTBI-primed RT-PCR formed the first round, and a multiplex PCR formed the second. TCRdb analysed the multiplex PCR reads with MiXCR anew, one entry per CDR3 protein. The sample lists about 500,000 distinct CDR3 sequences; approximately 14% were seen once. Sequencing was done on a sample of blood. The origin of the receptors is a woman younger than 45 with Graves' ophthalmopathy.

This clonotype appeared many times. This chain joins TRBV6-5 and TRBJ2-5; 9 bases map to TRBD2. V gave up 7 bases and J gave up 3 bases; unmatched junction bases: 15. The CDR3 loop spans 17 amino acids. Germline CDR1 reads MNHEY; CDR2 reads SVGAGI. The CDR3 spells CASTIRGSGRRKETQYF. Written as DNA, the CDR3 is TGTGCCAGCACCATACGGGGTAGCGGGAGACGTAAAGAGACCCAGTACTTC.

V and J are TRBV27 and TRBJ1-5; perhaps TRBD1 as D (5 bases). Per germline, CDR1 MNHEY and CDR2 SMNVEV (reference sequence). The CDR3 is 15 amino acids. V lost 0 bases and J 4 bases, leaving 10 bases between the germline ends. CDR3 region: CASSLSGGRNQPQHF. CDR3 nucleotides: TGTGCCAGCAGTTTATCTGGGGGGAGGAATCAGCCCCAGCATTTT.

At least ten counts were recorded for this clonotype. CDR3 residues: CASSPPGGTYEQYF. CDR3 in DNA: TGTGCCAGCAGCCCCCCCGGGGGTACCTACGAGCAGTACTTC. The V call is TRBV6-1, the J call TRBJ2-7, with D possibly being TRBD2 (6 bases). The CDR3 runs 14 residues. Trimming removed 6 bases from V and 2 bases from J, with 14 bases in between. Per the germline V gene, CDR1 is MNHNS and CDR2 is SASEGT.